These 2 T cell receptor beta chains originate from one sample sequenced in a study of CD4+ T cells in melanoma. Data came from immunoSEQ multiplex PCR; TCRdb stores just in-frame clones and leaves some out. This sample has 120,000 to 150,000 clones; 80% to 95% occur once, and the top ten carry 1.5% to 1.7%. Receptors were obtained from a human donor with melanoma.

The chain has TRBV9 and TRBJ2-7; TRBD2 aligns across 12 bases. Germline V gene sequence: CDR1 SGDLS, CDR2 YYNGEE. The CDR3 has 15 amino acids. V dropped 3 bases and J dropped 5; count of bases not matched to a gene: 6. The CDR3 reads CASSDRTSGVDEQYF. In nucleotides, the CDR3 is TGTGCCAGCAGCGACCGGACTAGCGGGGTCGACGAGCAGTACTTC.

With respect to this clone: This sample includes further DNA sequences coding for the same CDR3. The chain joins TRBV2 to TRBJ2-5, with D unclear. CDR1 and CDR2 from the germline V gene are SNHLY and FYNNEI. The V gene lost 6 bases and the J gene lost 3 bases, with 17 bases spanning the gap. The CDR3 spans 15 residues. Here the CDR3 reads CASSSQQTSKETQYF. The CDR3 nucleotides read TGTGCCAGCAGCTCCCAACAGACATCGAAAGAGACCCAGTACTTC.